Listed below are T cell receptor beta chains from one sample, sequenced in a study of OX40 agonist ivuxolimab in advanced cancers. Measured with immunoSEQ multiplex PCR; TCRdb has only the in-frame clones, and not every one. The table records 34,000 or so clones, roughly 80% of them present only once. Material: CD4+ or CD8+ T cells sorted from blood, obtained in a trial of the OX40 agonist ivuxolimab. All receptors come from an adult with an advanced solid tumor such as melanoma, head and neck, liver or kidney cancer. The CDR3 runs from the conserved cysteine through the conserved F or W. D genes are given only for firm matches. Where a row states a size, it is once, few, many or the class of an expanded clone; other rows omit it.

j_gene: TRBJ2-2; d_gene: -; abundance: -; v_gene: TRBV27; CDR3nt: TGTGCCAGCAGTTTGGGTACCGGGGAGCTGTTTTTT; CDR3aa: CASSLGTGELFF
j_gene: TRBJ1-1; d_gene: TRBD1; abundance: -; v_gene: TRBV15; CDR3nt: TGTGCCACCAGCAGACCCAGGGGGGACAACACTGAAGCTTTCTTT; CDR3aa: CATSRPRGDNTEAFF
j_gene: TRBJ2-1; d_gene: -; abundance: once; v_gene: TRBV19; CDR3nt: TGTGCCAGCGGAGGCGAGCAGGGGCGCTACAATGAGCAGTTCTTC; CDR3aa: CASGGEQGRYNEQFF
j_gene: TRBJ1-2; d_gene: -; abundance: -; v_gene: TRBV9; CDR3nt: TGTGCCAGCAGCGTAGACGTTAACTATGGCTACACCTTC; CDR3aa: CASSVDVNYGYTF
j_gene: TRBJ2-1; d_gene: TRBD1; abundance: -; v_gene: TRBV25-1; CDR3nt: TGTGCCAGCAGTCATCCGCCGGGACAGGGGGCCGATGAGCAGTTCTTC; CDR3aa: CASSHPPGQGADEQFF
j_gene: TRBJ2-5; d_gene: -; abundance: -; v_gene: TRBV9; CDR3nt: TGTGCCAGGAACAACCTTCAGGCTTTCCAGTACTTC; CDR3aa: CARNNLQAFQYF
j_gene: TRBJ1-2; d_gene: -; abundance: -; v_gene: TRBV6-5; CDR3nt: TGTGCCAGCACCCCGGGGAGGGACTATGGCTACACCTTC; CDR3aa: CASTPGRDYGYTF
j_gene: TRBJ2-2; d_gene: -; abundance: -; v_gene: TRBV7-2; CDR3nt: TGTGCCAGCAGCGCGGTCTATACGAACACCGGGGAGCTGTTTTTT; CDR3aa: CASSAVYTNTGELFF
j_gene: TRBJ1-2; d_gene: -; abundance: -; v_gene: TRBV30; CDR3nt: TGTGCCTGGAGCGCTGGGGGGGCTGGCTATGGCTACACCTTC; CDR3aa: CAWSAGGAGYGYTF
j_gene: TRBJ2-1; d_gene: -; abundance: -; v_gene: TRBV7-2; CDR3nt: TGTGCCAGCAGCTTAAGCCGTTCCAATGAGCAGTTCTTC; CDR3aa: CASSLSRSNEQFF
j_gene: TRBJ1-2; d_gene: TRBD1; abundance: -; v_gene: TRBV7-9; CDR3nt: TGTGCCAGCAGCTTAGCGGGACAGGGGGCGCGTGGCTACACCTTC; CDR3aa: CASSLAGQGARGYTF
j_gene: TRBJ2-7; d_gene: TRBD1; abundance: -; v_gene: TRBV18; CDR3nt: TGTGCCAGCTCCCCCACGACAGGGGGCAGCGAGCAGTACTTC; CDR3aa: CASSPTTGGSEQYF
j_gene: TRBJ1-6; d_gene: -; abundance: once; v_gene: TRBV19; CDR3nt: TGTGCCAGTAGTATAGGGGTTCCAAATTCACCCCTCCACTTT; CDR3aa: CASSIGVPNSPLHF
j_gene: TRBJ2-7; d_gene: TRBD2; abundance: -; v_gene: TRBV7-9; CDR3nt: TGTGCCAGCAGCTTAGGTCTAGCGGGAGTCCACGAGCAGTACTTC; CDR3aa: CASSLGLAGVHEQYF
j_gene: TRBJ2-3; d_gene: -; abundance: -; v_gene: TRBV29-1; CDR3nt: TGCAGCGCTGGGAAGGATGCAGATACGCAGTATTTT; CDR3aa: CSAGKDADTQYF
j_gene: TRBJ2-5; d_gene: -; abundance: few; v_gene: TRBV5-4; CDR3nt: TGTGCCAGCAGCCCCCCGGGGGTAGAGACCCAGTACTTC; CDR3aa: CASSPPGVETQYF
j_gene: TRBJ2-2; d_gene: -; abundance: -; v_gene: TRBV5-1; CDR3nt: TGCGCCAGCAGCTCCAGACGCTCGGGAAGTTTCGACGGGGAGCTGTTTTTT; CDR3aa: CASSSRRSGSFDGELFF
j_gene: TRBJ1-1; d_gene: -; abundance: few; v_gene: TRBV4-1; CDR3nt: TGCGCCAGCAGCCGCCCGGGCACTGAAGCTTTCTTT; CDR3aa: CASSRPGTEAFF
j_gene: TRBJ1-1; d_gene: -; abundance: -; v_gene: TRBV15; CDR3nt: TGTGCCACCAGCGAGGGGGGGCGGACTGAAGCTTTCTTT; CDR3aa: CATSEGGRTEAFF
j_gene: TRBJ2-1; d_gene: -; abundance: -; v_gene: TRBV7-9; CDR3nt: TGTGCCAGCAGCCGCCGTAACGGGTCCTACAATGAGCAGTTCTTC; CDR3aa: CASSRRNGSYNEQFF
j_gene: TRBJ1-2; d_gene: -; abundance: medium-sized; v_gene: TRBV28; CDR3nt: TGTGCCAGCGCTTCCACTCGTGGCTACACCTTC; CDR3aa: CASASTRGYTF
j_gene: TRBJ2-1; d_gene: TRBD2; abundance: -; v_gene: TRBV5-1; CDR3nt: TGCGCCAGCAGCTTGGCGACTAGCGGGGCCTACAATGAGCAGTTCTTC; CDR3aa: CASSLATSGAYNEQFF
j_gene: TRBJ2-2; d_gene: -; abundance: -; v_gene: TRBV6-6; CDR3nt: TGTGCCAGCAGTTTGGACGGGGGTTTCACCGGGGAGCTGTTTTTT; CDR3aa: CASSLDGGFTGELFF
j_gene: TRBJ2-2; d_gene: -; abundance: -; v_gene: TRBV19; CDR3nt: TGTGCCGGAAGGGAACTGGATTCGAACACCGGGGAGCTGTTTTTT; CDR3aa: CAGRELDSNTGELFF
j_gene: TRBJ1-1; d_gene: -; abundance: -; v_gene: TRBV4-2; CDR3nt: TGTGCCAGCAGCCAAGATGTCGGGACTTTGGGCTATGAAGCTTTCTTT; CDR3aa: CASSQDVGTLGYEAFF
j_gene: TRBJ2-7; d_gene: TRBD1; abundance: -; v_gene: TRBV5-1; CDR3nt: TGCGCCAGCAGCAACGGTCAGGGGGCTTACGAGCAGTACTTC; CDR3aa: CASSNGQGAYEQYF
j_gene: TRBJ1-1; d_gene: TRBD1; abundance: -; v_gene: TRBV5-1; CDR3nt: TGCGCCAGCAGCTTGGGGACAGGGGGCTTTGGAAACACTGAAGCTTTCTTT; CDR3aa: CASSLGTGGFGNTEAFF
j_gene: TRBJ2-1; d_gene: -; abundance: -; v_gene: TRBV2; CDR3nt: TGTGCCAGCAGGAGGACCGAGCAGTTCTTC; CDR3aa: CASRRTEQFF
j_gene: TRBJ2-7; d_gene: TRBD2; abundance: once; v_gene: TRBV6-5; CDR3nt: TGTGCCAGCAGTTACGGCGGGAGCAACGAGCAGTACTTC; CDR3aa: CASSYGGSNEQYF
j_gene: TRBJ2-3; d_gene: -; abundance: -; v_gene: TRBV28; CDR3nt: TGTGCCAGCAGGGAAAGGGGTAAACCACCCGGCACAGATACGCAGTATTTT; CDR3aa: CASRERGKPPGTDTQYF
j_gene: TRBJ2-6; d_gene: -; abundance: -; v_gene: TRBV27; CDR3nt: TGTGCCAGCAGTTTGAGGGGGGTCGGTGGGGCCAACGTCCTGACTTTC; CDR3aa: CASSLRGVGGANVLTF
j_gene: TRBJ2-1; d_gene: TRBD1; abundance: once; v_gene: TRBV5-1; CDR3nt: TGCGCCAGCAGCTTGTTGGCAGGGGGCAATGAGCAGTTCTTC; CDR3aa: CASSLLAGGNEQFF
j_gene: TRBJ2-3; d_gene: TRBD2; abundance: -; v_gene: TRBV28; CDR3nt: TGTGCCAGCAGCACGCCGTATGGGACTAGAGACACAGATACGCAGTATTTT; CDR3aa: CASSTPYGTRDTDTQYF
j_gene: TRBJ2-5; d_gene: TRBD2; abundance: -; v_gene: TRBV5-4; CDR3nt: TGTGCCAGCAGTCCTGCGGGAGGCGGTTTCCAAGAGACCCAGTACTTC; CDR3aa: CASSPAGGGFQETQYF
j_gene: TRBJ2-2; d_gene: -; abundance: -; v_gene: TRBV28; CDR3nt: TGTGCCAGCATTAAGTTGAACACCGGGGAGCTGTTTTTT; CDR3aa: CASIKLNTGELFF
j_gene: TRBJ1-5; d_gene: -; abundance: few; v_gene: TRBV28; CDR3nt: TGTGCCAGCAGTCCCAGTTTGAGCAATCAGCCCCAGCATTTT; CDR3aa: CASSPSLSNQPQHF
j_gene: TRBJ1-2; d_gene: TRBD1; abundance: -; v_gene: TRBV9; CDR3nt: TGTGCCAGCAGCTCGGAGTCGCGCAGGGGGCAGGGCTACACCTTC; CDR3aa: CASSSESRRGQGYTF
j_gene: TRBJ1-2; d_gene: -; abundance: -; v_gene: TRBV2; CDR3nt: TGTGCCAGCGGGGGGGTTAGTCCTTATGGCTACACCTTC; CDR3aa: CASGGVSPYGYTF
j_gene: TRBJ2-3; d_gene: -; abundance: -; v_gene: TRBV5-1; CDR3nt: TGCGCCAGCAGCCCGAGTACCCACCCCACAGATACGCAGTATTTT; CDR3aa: CASSPSTHPTDTQYF
j_gene: TRBJ1-6; d_gene: TRBD1; abundance: -; v_gene: TRBV7-3; CDR3nt: TGTGCCAGCAGTGGACAGGGTTCTTCACCCCTCCACTTT; CDR3aa: CASSGQGSSPLHF
j_gene: TRBJ2-5; d_gene: -; abundance: -; v_gene: TRBV5-1; CDR3nt: TGCGCCAGCAGCTTGGACCCAGCGGGAGAGACCCAGTACTTC; CDR3aa: CASSLDPAGETQYF
j_gene: TRBJ2-7; d_gene: -; abundance: -; v_gene: TRBV5-4; CDR3nt: TGTGCCAGCTCGAGGGGGTTCACCTACGAGCAGTACTTC; CDR3aa: CASSRGFTYEQYF
j_gene: TRBJ2-7; d_gene: -; abundance: once; v_gene: TRBV5-6; CDR3nt: TGTGCCAGCAGCATCTGGGGGAAGAGCTCCTACGAGCAGTACTTC; CDR3aa: CASSIWGKSSYEQYF
j_gene: TRBJ2-2; d_gene: -; abundance: -; v_gene: TRBV5-4; CDR3nt: TGTGCCAGCAGCTTGGCAGTAGCGAACACCGGGGAGCTGTTTTTT; CDR3aa: CASSLAVANTGELFF
j_gene: TRBJ1-2; d_gene: -; abundance: -; v_gene: TRBV4-3; CDR3nt: TGCGCCAGCAGCCAAGTAGGTCGGGGTGCGACTGGCTACACCTTC; CDR3aa: CASSQVGRGATGYTF
j_gene: TRBJ2-7; d_gene: TRBD2; abundance: once; v_gene: TRBV4-3; CDR3nt: TGCGCCAGCAGCCGGACTAGCGGAGGTTCCTACGAGCAGTACTTC; CDR3aa: CASSRTSGGSYEQYF
j_gene: TRBJ2-1; d_gene: TRBD2; abundance: medium-sized; v_gene: TRBV9; CDR3nt: TGTGCCAGCAGCCCTAGGACTAGCGCCCACAATGAGCAGTTCTTC; CDR3aa: CASSPRTSAHNEQFF
j_gene: TRBJ2-5; d_gene: -; abundance: -; v_gene: TRBV19; CDR3nt: TGTGCCAGTAGTATAGAGTGGGGGCGGGAGACCCAGTACTTC; CDR3aa: CASSIEWGRETQYF
j_gene: TRBJ1-1; d_gene: -; abundance: -; v_gene: TRBV6-1; CDR3nt: TGTGCCAGCGCCACAGGCCGCGCAACTGGATCGGAAGCTTTCTTT; CDR3aa: CASATGRATGSEAFF
j_gene: TRBJ2-7; d_gene: -; abundance: -; v_gene: TRBV9; CDR3nt: TGTGCCAGCAGCGTATATGGGAGCTCCTACGAGCAGTACTTC; CDR3aa: CASSVYGSSYEQYF
j_gene: TRBJ2-3; d_gene: -; abundance: -; v_gene: TRBV2; CDR3nt: TGTGCCAGCAGATCCAATGGAGGTGCAGATACGCAGTATTTT; CDR3aa: CASRSNGGADTQYF